What follows describes a single T cell receptor beta chain. Its antigen is unknown. This entry comes from a study of regulatory T cells in long-lasting Graves disease. General study results and limits: Thyroid tissue was not studied; only peripheral blood was.

CDR3 length: 13 amino acids. Germline CDR1 KGHSH, CDR2 LQKENI. Trimming removed 2 bases from V and 6 bases from J, with 11 bases in between. Building the TCR beta libraries relied on iRepertoire HTBI primers, and CDR3 regions underwent Arm-PCR. A single record per CDR3 protein comes from TCRdb applying MiXCR to the multiplex PCR reads. The sample includes about 610,000 distinct CDR3 sequences, about 16% of them seen just once. Time point specified: newly diagnosed GD, antithyroid drugs for less than 3 months. PBMC-extracted RNA yielded the TCR library. These data also formed part of another study, on T cells in Graves' hyperthyroidism and ophthalmopathy. That work states: Peripheral blood also featured most of the thyroid clonotypes expanded above 0.001.

J is TRBJ2-7 and V is TRBV18; weak D call: TRBD1 (5 bases). This receptor was identified in a man aged 18 to 30 with Graves disease. Sequencing was performed on peripheral blood mononuclear cells (PBMCs), taken at new diagnosis, from a patient treated with antithyroid drugs. This CDR3 is CASSPALRGEQYF. The DNA of the CDR3 is TGTGCCAGCTCACCAGCCCTTAGGGGCGAGCAGTACTTC.